This T cell receptor beta chain was profiled in a study of shared clonotypes between healthy human individuals. CD8 cells regarded as naive lacked CD45RO, were positively chosen for CCR7, and omitted terminally differentiated effector memory CD45RA+ cells. In germline, CDR1 is KGHSH, CDR2 LQKENI. The CDR3 runs to 13 residues. Trimming shortened V by 2 bases and J by 4 bases, and 8 bases separated the two germline ends. Points from the study as a whole: Shared clonotypes: 4.5% to 5% naive CD4, around 4% naive CD8, over 2% memory CD4, 0.4% memory CD8.

The run depth of the assay was deep. This table comes from immunoSEQ multiplex PCR, and its TCRdb copy is limited to in-frame clones, with some not included. The sample shows approximately 720,000 clones, approximately 90% of them seen only once. Note on this clone: Its target is not known.

Sequences were obtained from naive CD8+ T cells sorted from blood. This receptor was taken from a man aged 25-40 years in good health. This sequence joins TRBV18 and TRBJ1-2; D is uncertain. The CDR3 loop is CASSPGDGYGYTF. The CDR3 bases are TGTGCCAGCTCACCAGGGGATGGCTATGGCTACACCTTC.